The 22 T cell receptor beta chains below all came from one sample that was sequenced in a study of OX40 agonist ivuxolimab in advanced cancers. Assay: immunoSEQ multiplex PCR; the TCRdb copy retains only in-frame clones and omits some. Of about 55,000 clones listed, around 77% are singletons. This specimen consisted of CD4+ or CD8+ T cells sorted from blood, obtained in a trial of the OX40 agonist ivuxolimab. The receptors were sampled from an adult with an advanced solid tumor such as melanoma, head and neck, liver or kidney cancer.

J is TRBJ2-5 and V is TRBV11-2; 7 bases agree with TRBD2. The germline V gene has CDR1 SGHAT and CDR2 FQNNGV. The CDR3 totals 15 residues. The J segment lost 5 bases and the V segment lost 1 base, leaving 7 bases of the junction unmatched. The CDR3 DNA reads TGTGCCAGCAGCTTAGGCACTGGGGGAGGGGAGACCCAGTACTTC. The encoded protein is CASSLGTGGGETQYF.

Relative to its sample, this clone is medium-sized (0.01 to 0.1%). V and J are TRBV5-1 and TRBJ1-1; no reliable D call. V was cut by 2 bases and J by 5 bases, with 4 bases left in between. The germline CDR1 and CDR2 sequences are SGHRS and YFSETQ. CDR3 length: 11 amino acids. The CDR3 region has the DNA TGCGCCAGCAGCTTAGGAACTGAAGCTTTCTTT. The encoded protein is CASSLGTEAFF.

This chain links TRBV7-9 with TRBJ1-4; no definite D call. Germline values: CDR1 SEHNR, CDR2 FQNEAQ (reference sequence). There are 11 residues in the CDR3. The V and J ends lost 5 bases and 6 bases respectively, with 4 bases between them. The CDR3 spells CASSLYEKLFF. The DNA for the CDR3 is TGTGCCAGCAGCCTATATGAAAAACTGTTTTTT.

The CDR3 DNA follows: TGCGCCAGCAGCACGGACGGTAATTCACCCCTCCACTTT. Its protein is CASSTDGNSPLHF. The chain combines TRBV5-1 with TRBJ1-6; D call uncertain. Deletions cut 4 bases from V and 6 bases from J, with 8 bases between. In germline, CDR1 is SGHRS, CDR2 YFSETQ. This CDR3 spans 13 amino acids. Looking up the rest from reference TRBV5-1 and TRBJ1-6 gives the full variable domain: KAGVTQTPRYLIKTRGQQVTLSCSPISGHRSVSWYQQTPGQGLQFLFEYFSETQRNKGNFPGRFSGRQFSNSRSEMNVSTLELGDSALYLCASSTDGNSPLHFGNGTRLTVT.

The rearrangement uses TRBV6-6 and TRBJ1-4; D gene unclear. Trimming removed 6 bases from V and 0 bases from J, with 2 bases in between. CDR3 size: 12 residues. The germline V gene encodes CDR1 MNHNY and CDR2 SVGAGI (reference sequence). The CDR3 sequence is CASRSTNEKLFF. The CDR3 DNA reads TGTGCCAGCAGGTCAACTAATGAAAAACTGTTTTTT.

This clone came up a few times. The gene calls are TRBV5-4 and TRBJ2-7, with D hard to call. Germline V lookup: CDR1 SGHNT, CDR2 YYREEE (reference sequence). This CDR3 is built from 15 residues. Deletions cut 0 bases from V and 6 bases from J, with 16 bases between. CDR3 in amino acids: CASSLGLGSIGEQYF. Written as DNA, the CDR3 is TGTGCCAGCAGCTTGGGTCTGGGAAGTATCGGCGAGCAGTACTTC.

The sample holds many counts of this clone. For the CDR3, the DNA is TGTGCCAGCAGTTTCTACAATGAGCAGTTCTTC. It specifies CASSFYNEQFF. This chain links TRBV28 with TRBJ2-1; D is ambiguous. Germline V gene sequence: CDR1 MDHEN, CDR2 SYDVKM. The CDR3 runs 11 residues. V lost 3 bases and J lost 3, with 0 bases in between.

The genes are TRBV18 and TRBJ2-6; D possibly matches TRBD1 or TRBD2 (5 bases each). V lost 1 base and J lost 4, with 8 bases in between. The germline V gene has CDR1 KGHSH and CDR2 LQKENI. CDR3 length equals 15 residues. This CDR3 is CASSPRGDGANVLTF. The DNA for the CDR3 is TGTGCCAGCTCACCACGTGGGGACGGGGCCAACGTCCTGACTTTC.

The gene calls are TRBV28 and TRBJ2-1; 13 nucleotides align to TRBD2. This CDR3 has 15 amino acids. The germline gives CDR1 MDHEN, CDR2 SYDVKM. V trimming: 7 bases; J trimming: 4 bases; junction bases outside the gene matches: 4. The CDR3 region is CASNPTSGGYNEQFF. CDR3 DNA: TGTGCCAGCAACCCGACTAGCGGGGGGTACAATGAGCAGTTCTTC.

The chain links TRBV21-1 to TRBJ2-1; TRBD1, the D gene given by the table, was not confirmed from the DNA. TRBV21-1 represents a pseudogene. There are 18 residues in the CDR3. The chain's CDR3 is CASSNPGPGPLGRCEQFF. In DNA form, the CDR3 reads TGTGCCAGCAGCAATCCCGGACCAGGGCCCCTCGGTCGATGTGAGCAGTTCTTC.

The rearrangement uses TRBV4-1 and TRBJ2-3; 11 bases agree with TRBD2. Germline V lookup: CDR1 MGHRA, CDR2 YSYEKL. The CDR3 has 17 amino acids. J was trimmed by 0 bases and V by 1 base; bases with no gene match: 3. DNA for the CDR3: TGCGCCAGCAGCCAAGGGGGACTAGCGGAAAGCACAGATACGCAGTATTTT. It translates to CASSQGGLAESTDTQYF.

DNA of the CDR3: TGTGCCAGCAGCGTCCGCTCTTTAGGGGAAAAACTGTTTTTT. Translated, it gives CASSVRSLGEKLFF. This chain connects TRBV9 to TRBJ1-4; D remains unclear. Trimming removed 2 bases from V and 8 bases from J, with 13 bases in between. Germline V gene lookup returns CDR1 SGDLS and CDR2 YYNGEE. This CDR3 has 14 residues.

The chain recombines TRBV7-2 with TRBJ1-5; unclear D gene. Germline assignment: CDR1 SGHTA and CDR2 FQGNSA. V lost 2 bases to trimming and J lost 5 bases, with 10 bases between them. The CDR3 is 14 amino acids. CDR3 coding DNA: TGTGCCAGCAGCTTAAAATATGGGGATCAGCCCCAGCATTTT. The encoded protein is CASSLKYGDQPQHF. Full variable domain (outside the CDR3, taken from reference TRBV7-2 and TRBJ1-5): GAGVSQSPSNKVTEKGKDVELRCDPISGHTALYWYRQSLGQGLEFLIYFQGNSAPDKSGLPSDRFSAERTGGSVSTLTIQRTQQEDSAVYLCASSLKYGDQPQHFGDGTRLSIL.

This clone was observed a handful of times. The chain recombines TRBV7-9 with TRBJ1-1; D may be TRBD1 (5 bases). Germline CDR1 SEHNR, CDR2 FQNEAQ (reference sequence). The V and J ends lost 3 bases and 3 bases respectively, with 8 bases between them. There are 13 residues in the CDR3. The CDR3 loop reads CASSLSRDTEAFF. In DNA, the CDR3 is TGTGCCAGCAGCTTGTCCAGGGACACTGAAGCTTTCTTT.

The V call is TRBV6-7, the J call TRBJ1-6, with TRBD1 matching 8 bases. TRBV6-7 is an open reading frame, and its role is uncertain. The junction had 14 bases not matched to a gene; V was cut back by 4 bases and J by 6 bases. The CDR3 totals 18 residues. DNA for the CDR3: TGTGCCAGCAGTTTTGGCCGAGGACAGGGCCATCTTAATTCACCCCTCCACTTT. Translation gives CASSFGRGQGHLNSPLHF.

The V gene is TRBV18, the J gene TRBJ1-1; D is perhaps TRBD1 (6 bases). The V and J ends lost 5 bases and 2 bases respectively, with 9 bases between them. In germline, CDR1 is KGHSH, CDR2 LQKENI. The CDR3 sequence is 13 residues long. The CDR3 coding sequence is TGTGCCAGCTCAAGGACAGTCAACACTGAAGCTTTCTTT. This codes for CASSRTVNTEAFF. Based on the CDR3 plus reference TRBV18 and TRBJ1-1, the full variable domain is NAGVMQNPRHLVRRRGQEARLRCSPMKGHSHVYWYRQLPEEGLKFMVYLQKENIIDESGMPKERFSAEFPKEGPSILRIQQVVRGDSAAYFCASSRTVNTEAFFGQGTRLTVV.

CDR3 sequence (DNA): TGTGCCAGCAGTTTAGCCACAGGGGCGGGCTATGGCTACACCTTC. This encodes CASSLATGAGYGYTF. The J gene is TRBJ1-2, the V gene TRBV28; 7 positions match TRBD1. The CDR3 is 15 residues long. After removal of 2 bases from V and 4 bases from J, the junction contained 7 bases not matched to a gene. Germline CDR1 MDHEN, CDR2 SYDVKM.

The rearrangement joins TRBV19 to TRBJ2-7; D unresolved. Trimming took 4 bases from V and 1 from J, leaving 14 bases between them. The CDR3 is 15 residues long. Germline V gene lookup returns CDR1 LNHDA and CDR2 SQIVND (reference sequence). The CDR3 is CASSSLRAGSYEQYF. CDR3 nucleotides: TGTGCCAGTAGTAGTCTCCGGGCAGGTTCCTACGAGCAGTACTTC.

There are a few counts of this clone. The same CDR3 can be traced to other DNA sequences in this sample. The chain employs TRBV19 and TRBJ1-5; the D is unclear. This CDR3 has 13 amino acids. V dropped 3 bases and J dropped 0 bases, with 3 bases sitting between them. Germline lookup yields CDR1 LNHDA and CDR2 SQIVND (reference sequence). In DNA, the CDR3 is TGTGCCAGTAGTATGGGTAGCAATCAGCCCCAGCATTTT. Translation: CASSMGSNQPQHF.

The V call is TRBV30, the J call TRBJ1-4, with D unresolved. V lost 2 bases, J lost 8 bases, and 12 bases lay in between. Looked up from germline, CDR1 is GTSNPN and CDR2 is SVGIG (reference sequence). This CDR3 spans 13 amino acids. The CDR3 reads CAWSPQSREKLFF. The DNA for the CDR3 is TGTGCCTGGAGTCCCCAAAGTCGAGAAAAACTGTTTTTT.

The genes are TRBV30 and TRBJ2-3; D is perhaps TRBD1 or TRBD2 (6 bases each). This CDR3 contains 12 residues. Germline CDR1 is GTSNPN and CDR2 is SVGIG (reference sequence). Between the trimmed V and J ends, which lost 5 bases and 5 bases, there was a span of 11 bases. The CDR3 DNA reads TGTGCCTGGGGCCGGGGGCGAGATACGCAGTATTTT. This sequence encodes CAWGRGRDTQYF. Drawing the rest from reference TRBV30 and TRBJ2-3, the complete variable domain is SQTIHQWPATLVQPVGSPLSLECTVEGTSNPNLYWYRQAAGRGLQLLFYSVGIGQISSEVPQNLSASRPQDRQFILSSKKLLLSDSGFYLCAWGRGRDTQYFGPGTRLTVL.

This clone showed up just once. This chain connects TRBV27 to TRBJ2-1; 8 bases fit TRBD2. Germline lookup yields CDR1 MNHEY and CDR2 SMNVEV (reference sequence). The CDR3 is 13 amino acids. Trimming at V came to 6 bases and at J to 4 bases, leaving 2 bases not matched to a gene. Written as DNA, the CDR3 is TGTGCCAGCAGCCTAGCGGGTTACAATGAGCAGTTCTTC. It codes for CASSLAGYNEQFF.